Listed here is a single TCR beta chain. The antigen remains unidentified. This specimen comes from a study of Ad26.COV2.S vaccination and SARS-CoV-2 variants. Study background: Intramuscularly, Ad26.COV2.S was given either once or twice, 56 days apart.

Broader study findings: From the TCR breadth and depth analyses, total T cell responses may have been underestimated. After vaccination, substantial breadth of spike-specific CD8+ and CD4+ responses was reported.

Data came from immunoSEQ multiplex PCR; TCRdb stores just in-frame clones and leaves some out. This table holds about 440,000 clones, about 90% found once. Germline CDR1 reads LGHNA; CDR2 reads YSLEER. Trimming removed 0 bases from V and 7 bases from J, with 15 bases in between. There are 16 residues in the CDR3. Noted treatment: about 20 received Ad26.COV2.S at low or high dose, single or two shots; about 5 received placebo; per-sample allocation not given. After the first vaccine or placebo injection, samples were drawn on day 63. Vaccination used an Ad26 vector expressing Wuhan-strain SARS-CoV-2 spike.

Sequenced here: peripheral blood, sampled in a trial of Ad26.COV2.S vaccine versus placebo. The gene calls are TRBV4-3 and TRBJ2-2, with D tentatively TRBD1 (5 bases). The sequence came from a person between 18 and 59 years old who received the Ad26.COV2.S COVID-19 vaccine or a placebo. The CDR3 DNA follows: TGCGCCAGCAGCCAAGATCAGGGCGTCACACACGGGGAGCTGTTTTTT. Protein sequence: CASSQDQGVTHGELFF.